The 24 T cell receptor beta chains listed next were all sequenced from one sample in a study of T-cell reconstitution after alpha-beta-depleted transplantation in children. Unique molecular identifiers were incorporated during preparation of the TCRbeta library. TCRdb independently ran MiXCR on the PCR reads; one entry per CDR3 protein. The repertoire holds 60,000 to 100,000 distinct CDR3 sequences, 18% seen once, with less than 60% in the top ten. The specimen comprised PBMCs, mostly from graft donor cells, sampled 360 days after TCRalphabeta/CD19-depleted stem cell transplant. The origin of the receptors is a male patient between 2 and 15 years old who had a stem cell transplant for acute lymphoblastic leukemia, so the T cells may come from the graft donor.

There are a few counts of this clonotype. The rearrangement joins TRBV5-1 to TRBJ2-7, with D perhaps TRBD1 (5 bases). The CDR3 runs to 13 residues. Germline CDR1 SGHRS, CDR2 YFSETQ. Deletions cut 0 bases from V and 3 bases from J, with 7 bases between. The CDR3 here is CASSLEGLYEQYF. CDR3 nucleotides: TGCGCCAGCAGCTTGGAGGGGCTCTACGAGCAGTACTTC.

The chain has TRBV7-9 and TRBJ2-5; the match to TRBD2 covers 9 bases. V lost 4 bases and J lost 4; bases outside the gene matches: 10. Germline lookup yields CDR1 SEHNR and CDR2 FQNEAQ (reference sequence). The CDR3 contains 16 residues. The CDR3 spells CASSWDGGRARETQYF. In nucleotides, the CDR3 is TGTGCCAGCAGCTGGGATGGCGGGAGGGCCCGAGAGACCCAGTACTTC. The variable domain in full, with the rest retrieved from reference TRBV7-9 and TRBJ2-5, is DTGVSQNPRHKITKRGQNVTFRCDPISEHNRLYWYRQTLGQGPEFLTYFQNEAQLEKSRLLSDRFSAERPKGSFSTLEIQRTEQGDSAMYLCASSWDGGRARETQYFGPGTRLLVL.

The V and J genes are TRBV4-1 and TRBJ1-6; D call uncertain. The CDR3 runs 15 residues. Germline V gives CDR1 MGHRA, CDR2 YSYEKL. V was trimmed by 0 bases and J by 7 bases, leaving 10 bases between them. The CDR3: CASSQDGRSNSPLHF. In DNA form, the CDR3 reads TGCGCCAGCAGCCAAGATGGCAGGTCGAATTCACCCCTCCACTTT.

Here the CDR3 DNA reads TGCGCCAGCAGCTTGCGTCGGGGCAATAAGGAATGGAGAACCGGGGAGCTGTTTTTT. It yields the protein CASSLRRGNKEWRTGELFF. The chain joins TRBV5-1 to TRBJ2-2, with D perhaps TRBD1 or TRBD2 (5 bases each). Trimming left V 1 base short and J 5 bases short, with 24 bases between. CDR1 SGHRS and CDR2 YFSETQ come from the germline V gene. The CDR3 is 19 amino acids.

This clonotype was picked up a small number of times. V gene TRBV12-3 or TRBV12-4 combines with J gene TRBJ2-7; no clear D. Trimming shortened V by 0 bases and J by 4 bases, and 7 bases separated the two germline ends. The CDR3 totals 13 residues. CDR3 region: CASSLAGIYEQYF. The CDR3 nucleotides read TGTGCCAGCAGTTTAGCGGGGATTTACGAGCAGTACTTC.

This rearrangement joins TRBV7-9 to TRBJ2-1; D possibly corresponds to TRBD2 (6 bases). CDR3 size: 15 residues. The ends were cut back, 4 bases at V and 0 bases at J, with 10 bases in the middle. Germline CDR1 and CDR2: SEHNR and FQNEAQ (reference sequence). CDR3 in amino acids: CASSSREDSYNEQFF. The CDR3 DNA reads TGTGCCAGCAGCTCCAGGGAGGACTCCTACAATGAGCAGTTCTTC.

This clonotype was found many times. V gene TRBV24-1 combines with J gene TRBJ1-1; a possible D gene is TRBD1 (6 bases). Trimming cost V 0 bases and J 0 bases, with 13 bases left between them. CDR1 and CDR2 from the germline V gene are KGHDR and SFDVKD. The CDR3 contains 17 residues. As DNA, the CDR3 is TGTGCCACCAGTGATTTGCTCCTACAGGGACTGAACACTGAAGCTTTCTTT. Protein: CATSDLLLQGLNTEAFF.

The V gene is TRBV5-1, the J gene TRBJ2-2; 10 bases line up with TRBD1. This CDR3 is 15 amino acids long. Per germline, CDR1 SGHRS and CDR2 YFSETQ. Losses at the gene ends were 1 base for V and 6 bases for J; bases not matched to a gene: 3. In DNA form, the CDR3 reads TGCGCCAGCAGCTTGAGGGGACAGGGGTCCGGGGAGCTGTTTTTT. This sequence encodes CASSLRGQGSGELFF.

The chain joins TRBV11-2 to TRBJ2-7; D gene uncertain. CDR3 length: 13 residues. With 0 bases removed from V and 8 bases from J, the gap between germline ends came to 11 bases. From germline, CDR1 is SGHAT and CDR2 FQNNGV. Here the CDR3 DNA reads TGTGCCAGCAGCTTAGATAGGAGCTCCCAGCAGTACTTC. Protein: CASSLDRSSQQYF.

The CDR3 loop reads CASSTHLGWNEQFF. CDR3 sequence (DNA): TGTGCCAGCAGCACCCATTTAGGGTGGAATGAGCAGTTCTTC. The chain carries TRBV7-2 and TRBJ2-1; D call uncertain. Germline lookup yields CDR1 SGHTA and CDR2 FQGNSA. The V and J ends lost 5 bases and 7 bases respectively, with 15 bases between them. The CDR3 is 14 residues long.

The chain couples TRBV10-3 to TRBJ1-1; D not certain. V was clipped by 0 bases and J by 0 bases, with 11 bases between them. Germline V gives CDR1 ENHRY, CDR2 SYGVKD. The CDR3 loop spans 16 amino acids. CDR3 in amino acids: CAISESGSLMNTEAFF. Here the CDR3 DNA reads TGTGCCATCAGTGAGTCGGGCAGCTTAATGAACACTGAAGCTTTCTTT.

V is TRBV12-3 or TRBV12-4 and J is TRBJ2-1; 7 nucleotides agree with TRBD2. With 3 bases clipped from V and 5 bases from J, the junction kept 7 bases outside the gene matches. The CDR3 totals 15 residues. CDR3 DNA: TGTGCCAGCAGTTTGATCCTAGCGGCTAACAATGAGCAGTTCTTC. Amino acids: CASSLILAANNEQFF.

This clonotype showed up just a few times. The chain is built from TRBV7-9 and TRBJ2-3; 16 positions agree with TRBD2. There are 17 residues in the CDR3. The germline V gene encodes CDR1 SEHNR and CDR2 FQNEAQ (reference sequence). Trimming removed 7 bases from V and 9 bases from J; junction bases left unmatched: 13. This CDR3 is CASTPSPGTSGRGTQYF. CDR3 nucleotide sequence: TGTGCCAGCACTCCCTCACCCGGGACTAGCGGGAGGGGGACGCAGTATTTT.

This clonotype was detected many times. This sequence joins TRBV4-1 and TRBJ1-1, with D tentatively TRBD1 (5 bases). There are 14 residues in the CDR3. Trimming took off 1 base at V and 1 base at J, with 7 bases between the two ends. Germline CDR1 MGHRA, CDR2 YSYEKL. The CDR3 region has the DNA TGCGCCAGCAGCCAAGGAGACAGGAACACTGAAGCTTTCTTT. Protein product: CASSQGDRNTEAFF.

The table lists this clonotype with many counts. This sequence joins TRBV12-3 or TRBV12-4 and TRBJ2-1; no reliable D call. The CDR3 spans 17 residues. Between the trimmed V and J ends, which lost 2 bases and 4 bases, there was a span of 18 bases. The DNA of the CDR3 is TGTGCCAGCAGTTTACTGGACCTCCTCGGTAGATACAATGAGCAGTTCTTC. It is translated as CASSLLDLLGRYNEQFF.

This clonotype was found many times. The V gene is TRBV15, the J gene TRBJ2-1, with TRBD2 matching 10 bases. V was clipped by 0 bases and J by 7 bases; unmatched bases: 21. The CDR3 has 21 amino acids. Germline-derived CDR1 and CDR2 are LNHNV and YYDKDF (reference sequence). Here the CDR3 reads CATSRDSLAARLAGVGNEQFF. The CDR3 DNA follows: TGTGCCACCAGCAGAGATAGTCTAGCGGCCCGTCTAGCGGGAGTGGGGAATGAGCAGTTCTTC.

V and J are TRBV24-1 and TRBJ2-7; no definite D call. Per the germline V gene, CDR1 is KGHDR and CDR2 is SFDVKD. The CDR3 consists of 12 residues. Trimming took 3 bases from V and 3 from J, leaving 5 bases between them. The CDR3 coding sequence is TGTGCCACCAGTGATGGCAACTACGAGCAGTACTTC. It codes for CATSDGNYEQYF.

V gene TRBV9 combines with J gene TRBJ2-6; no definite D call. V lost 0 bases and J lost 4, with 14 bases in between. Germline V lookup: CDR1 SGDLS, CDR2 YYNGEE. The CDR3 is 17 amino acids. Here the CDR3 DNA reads TGTGCCAGCAGCGTAGAATCTAGGGCGTGGGGGGCCAACGTCCTGACTTTC. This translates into CASSVESRAWGANVLTF. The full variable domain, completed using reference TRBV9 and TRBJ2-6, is DSGVTQTPKHLITATGQRVTLRCSPRSGDLSVYWYQQSLDQGLQFLIQYYNGEERAKGNILERFSAQQFPDLHSELNLSSLELGDSALYFCASSVESRAWGANVLTFGAGSRLTVL.

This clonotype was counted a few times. This chain's CDR3 is CASSTLTTTDTQYF. The CDR3 coding sequence is TGTGCCAGCAGCACGTTAACTACCACAGATACGCAGTATTTT. J is TRBJ2-3 and V is TRBV7-8, with D unclear. In germline, CDR1 is SGHVS, CDR2 FQNEAQ. V lost 5 bases and J lost 2, with 11 bases in between. CDR3 length: 14 amino acids.

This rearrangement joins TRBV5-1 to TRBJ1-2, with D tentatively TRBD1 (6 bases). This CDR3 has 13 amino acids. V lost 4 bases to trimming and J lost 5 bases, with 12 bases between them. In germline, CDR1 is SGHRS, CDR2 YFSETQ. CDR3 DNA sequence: TGCGCCAGCAGCACACCGGGACAATATGGCTACACCTTC. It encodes CASSTPGQYGYTF. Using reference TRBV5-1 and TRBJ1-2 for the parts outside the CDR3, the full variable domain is KAGVTQTPRYLIKTRGQQVTLSCSPISGHRSVSWYQQTPGQGLQFLFEYFSETQRNKGNFPGRFSGRQFSNSRSEMNVSTLELGDSALYLCASSTPGQYGYTFGSGTRLTVV.

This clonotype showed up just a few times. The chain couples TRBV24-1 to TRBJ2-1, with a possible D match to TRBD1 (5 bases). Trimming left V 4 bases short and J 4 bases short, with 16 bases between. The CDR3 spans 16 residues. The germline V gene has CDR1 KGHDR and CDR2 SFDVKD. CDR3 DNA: TGTGCCACCAGTGACGCGACAGCAGGACATTACAATGAGCAGTTCTTC. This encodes CATSDATAGHYNEQFF.

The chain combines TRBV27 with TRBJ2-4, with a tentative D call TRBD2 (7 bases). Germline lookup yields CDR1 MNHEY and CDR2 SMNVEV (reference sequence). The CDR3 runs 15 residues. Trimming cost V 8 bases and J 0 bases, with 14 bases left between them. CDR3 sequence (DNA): TGTGCCAGCGGGGGGGGGCGCGGAGCCAAAAACATTCAGTACTTC. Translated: CASGGGRGAKNIQYF.

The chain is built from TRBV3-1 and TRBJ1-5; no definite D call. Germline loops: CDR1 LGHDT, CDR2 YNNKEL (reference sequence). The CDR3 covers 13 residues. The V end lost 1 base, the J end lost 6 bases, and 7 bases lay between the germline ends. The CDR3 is CASSQGRGQPQHF. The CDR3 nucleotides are TGTGCCAGCAGCCAAGGCCGAGGTCAGCCCCAGCATTTT.

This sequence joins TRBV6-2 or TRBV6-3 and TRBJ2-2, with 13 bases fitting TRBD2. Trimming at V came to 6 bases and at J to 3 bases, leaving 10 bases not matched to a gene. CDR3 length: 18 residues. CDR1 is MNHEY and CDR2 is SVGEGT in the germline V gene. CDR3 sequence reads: CASSSRTSGRRDTGELFF. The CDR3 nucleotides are TGTGCCAGCAGCTCGAGGACTAGCGGGAGAAGGGACACCGGGGAGCTGTTTTTT.